The rows below give T cell receptor beta chains drawn from one sample of a study of blood T cell repertoires in COVID-19. Measured with immunoSEQ multiplex PCR; TCRdb has only the in-frame clones, and not every one. The sample carries hundreds of thousands of clones, roughly 85% recorded once. The specimen was PBMCs or T cells enriched from blood (not recorded which). These receptors all come from a man aged 35-49 years who had been exposed to COVID-19. CDR3s include the opening cysteine and the closing phenylalanine or tryptophan. D genes are given only for firm matches. Rows give clone size only sometimes, using once, few, many, or a class for an expanded clone.

>TRBV19|TRBJ2-7|-|TRBD2
TGTGCCAGTAGTCTGGCGGGAGTTTTAAACGAGCAGTACTTC
CASSLAGVLNEQYF
>TRBV10-3|TRBJ2-1|once|TRBD2
TGTGCCATCAGTGACCCCCTTTCGGCGGGAGGGCCCTACAATGAGCAGTTCTTC
CAISDPLSAGGPYNEQFF
>TRBV1|TRBJ1-1|-|-
TGCACCAGCAGCTCAGACAGAGTGAACACTGAAGCTTTCTTT
CTSSSDRVNTEAFF
>TRBV2|TRBJ2-2|-|-
TGTGCCACTAGGGAGGGGGATAACACCGGGGAGCTGTTTTTT
CATREGDNTGELFF
>TRBV6-5|TRBJ1-2|-|-
TGTGCCTGTCAGGGAGGCTATGGCTACACCTTC
CACQGGYGYTF
>TRBV7-8|TRBJ1-4|-|-
TGTGCCAGCAGCCGAGGCGGGGGGGGTGAAAAACTGTTTTTT
CASSRGGGGEKLFF
>TRBV5-1|TRBJ2-7|-|TRBD1
TGCGCCAGCAGCTCCTCCGGGACAGGGCCCCAAGAGCAGTACTTC
CASSSSGTGPQEQYF
>TRBV5-6|TRBJ1-6|-|-
TGTGCCAGCACCTCTCAGGGTTTTGTTTCACCCCTCCACTTT
CASTSQGFVSPLHF
>TRBV2|TRBJ1-5|-|-
TGTGCCAGCAGCCCCGGGACACAAAATCAGCCCCAGCATTTT
CASSPGTQNQPQHF
>TRBV7-7|TRBJ2-2|-|TRBD1
TGTGCTAGCAGCTCATTAACAGGGGAAAACACCGGGGAGCTGTTTTTT
CASSSLTGENTGELFF
>TRBV6-6|TRBJ1-1|-|TRBD1
TGTGCCAGCATCATACGACAGGGGCTCAACACTGAAGCTTTCTTT
CASIIRQGLNTEAFF
>TRBV6-1|TRBJ1-2|-|TRBD1
TGTGCCAGCAGTGAAGGGGGACAGGGCTATGGCTACACCTTC
CASSEGGQGYGYTF
>TRBV5-4|TRBJ2-3|few|TRBD2
TGTGCCAGCAGTTCAAGCGGGAGGCTACTTCACACAGATACGCAGTATTTT
CASSSSGRLLHTDTQYF
>TRBV7-2|TRBJ1-2|-|-
TGTGCCAGCAGCTTAGGAATTTGGGCCCGCGGGGAGAGGGTTGGCTACACCTTC
CASSLGIWARGERVGYTF
>TRBV19|TRBJ1-1|once|-
TGTGCCAGTAGTATTCAGGTGAGCACTGAAGCTTTCTTT
CASSIQVSTEAFF
>TRBV6-1|TRBJ2-2|-|TRBD1
TGTGCCGGAAGACAGGGAAACACCGGGGAGCTGTTTTTT
CAGRQGNTGELFF
>TRBV6-6|TRBJ2-1|-|TRBD1
TGTGCCAGCAGCCCGGGACAGGGGGCGAATGAGCAGTTCTTC
CASSPGQGANEQFF
>TRBV10-1|TRBJ2-5|few|-
TGCGCCAGCACAGCCGAACTGGGGGGGACCCAGTACTTC
CASTAELGGTQYF
>TRBV30|TRBJ2-1|few|-
TGTGCCTGGAGTGTTCCCACGAGCTCCTACAATGAGCAGTTCTTC
CAWSVPTSSYNEQFF
>TRBV11-2|TRBJ2-7|-|TRBD2
TGTGCCAGCAGCTTAGCCAAGGGGAGGGGCTACGAGCAGTACTTC
CASSLAKGRGYEQYF
>TRBV19|TRBJ2-1|-|-
TGTGCCAGTAGTATAAGCCGGGGGGAGCAGTTCTTC
CASSISRGEQFF
>TRBV30|TRBJ1-2|few|-
TGTGCCCGCATGTCGGAGGGGCGCATCTATGGCTACACCTTC
CARMSEGRIYGYTF
>TRBV7-9|TRBJ2-7|-|-
TGTGCCAGCAGCTTAAACGGGGCCTACGAGCAGTACTTC
CASSLNGAYEQYF
>TRBV27|TRBJ2-5|-|TRBD2
TGTGCCAGCAGCCTACTAGCGGGAGCCAAAGAGACCCAGTACTTC
CASSLLAGAKETQYF
>TRBV11-3|TRBJ1-1|-|-
TGTGCCAGCAGCCCAGCCTTCGGGGGAAAGAACACTGAAGCTTTCTTT
CASSPAFGGKNTEAFF
>TRBV14|TRBJ2-5|-|TRBD1
TGTGCCAGCAGCCAAAAGGGACAGGGTTTAGGAGAGACCCAGTACTTC
CASSQKGQGLGETQYF